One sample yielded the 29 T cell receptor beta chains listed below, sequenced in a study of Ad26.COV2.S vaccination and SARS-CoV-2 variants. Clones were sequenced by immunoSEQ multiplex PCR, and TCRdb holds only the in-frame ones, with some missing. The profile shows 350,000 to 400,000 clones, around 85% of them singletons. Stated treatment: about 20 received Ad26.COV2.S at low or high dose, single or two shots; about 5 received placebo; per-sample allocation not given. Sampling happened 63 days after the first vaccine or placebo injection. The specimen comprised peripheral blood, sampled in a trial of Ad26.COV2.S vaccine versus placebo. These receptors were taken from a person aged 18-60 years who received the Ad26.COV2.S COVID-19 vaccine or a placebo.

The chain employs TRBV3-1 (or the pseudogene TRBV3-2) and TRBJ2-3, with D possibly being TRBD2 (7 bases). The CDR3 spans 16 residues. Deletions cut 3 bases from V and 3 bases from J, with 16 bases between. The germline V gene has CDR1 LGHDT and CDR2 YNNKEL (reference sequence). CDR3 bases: TGTGCCAGCAGCCACAGGAGGGGGGGTGGGACAGATACGCAGTATTTT. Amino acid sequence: CASSHRRGGGTDTQYF.

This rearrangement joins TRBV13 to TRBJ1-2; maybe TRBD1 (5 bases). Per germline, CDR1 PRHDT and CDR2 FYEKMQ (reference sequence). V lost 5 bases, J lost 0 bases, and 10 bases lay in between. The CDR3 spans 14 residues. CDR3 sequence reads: CASSGTMSNYGYTF. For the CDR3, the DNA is TGTGCCAGCAGCGGGACGATGTCTAACTATGGCTACACCTTC. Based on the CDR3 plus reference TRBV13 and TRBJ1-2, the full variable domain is AAGVIQSPRHLIKEKRETATLKCYPIPRHDTVYWYQQGPGQDPQFLISFYEKMQSDKGSIPDRFSAQQFSDYHSELNMSSLELGDSALYFCASSGTMSNYGYTFGSGTRLTVV.

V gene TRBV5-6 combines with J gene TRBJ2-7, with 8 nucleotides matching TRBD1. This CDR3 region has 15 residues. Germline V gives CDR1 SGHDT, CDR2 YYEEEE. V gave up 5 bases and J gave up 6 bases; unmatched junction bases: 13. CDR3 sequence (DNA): TGTGCCAGCAGTTTTGGGACAGGATTTTCCAGCGAGCAGTACTTC. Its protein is CASSFGTGFSSEQYF.

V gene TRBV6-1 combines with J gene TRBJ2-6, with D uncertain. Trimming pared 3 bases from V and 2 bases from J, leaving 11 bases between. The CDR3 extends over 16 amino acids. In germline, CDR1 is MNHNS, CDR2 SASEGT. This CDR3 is CASSDLRAPGANVLTF. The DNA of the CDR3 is TGTGCCAGCAGTGATCTAAGGGCCCCTGGGGCCAACGTCCTGACTTTC.

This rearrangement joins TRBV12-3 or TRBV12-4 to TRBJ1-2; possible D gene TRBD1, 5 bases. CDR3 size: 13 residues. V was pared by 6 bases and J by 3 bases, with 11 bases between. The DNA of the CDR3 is TGTGCCAGCAGACCTCTAGGGGACTATGGCTACACCTTC. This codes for CASRPLGDYGYTF.

CDR3 DNA sequence: TGTGCCAGCAGCCAGGGACAGCAAGCTAACTATGGCTACACCTTC. It is translated as CASSQGQQANYGYTF. The chain links TRBV3-1 (or the pseudogene TRBV3-2) to TRBJ1-2; TRBD1 matches at 7 bases. Per germline, CDR1 LGHDT and CDR2 YNNKEL (reference sequence). V lost 3 bases, J lost 0 bases, and 4 bases stayed unmatched. This CDR3 has 15 residues.

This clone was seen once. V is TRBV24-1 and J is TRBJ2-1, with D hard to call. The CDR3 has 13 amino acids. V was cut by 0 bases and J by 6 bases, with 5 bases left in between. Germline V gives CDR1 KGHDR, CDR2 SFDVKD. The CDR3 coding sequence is TGTGCCACCAGTGATTTGATAGCCAATGAGCAGTTCTTC. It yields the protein CATSDLIANEQFF.

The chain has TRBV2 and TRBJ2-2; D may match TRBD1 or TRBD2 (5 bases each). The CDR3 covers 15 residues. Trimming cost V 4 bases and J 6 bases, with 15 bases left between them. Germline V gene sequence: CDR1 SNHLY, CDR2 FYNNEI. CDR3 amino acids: CASSVSGYGAGELFF. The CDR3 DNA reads TGTGCCAGCAGTGTATCAGGGTACGGGGCCGGGGAGCTGTTTTTT.

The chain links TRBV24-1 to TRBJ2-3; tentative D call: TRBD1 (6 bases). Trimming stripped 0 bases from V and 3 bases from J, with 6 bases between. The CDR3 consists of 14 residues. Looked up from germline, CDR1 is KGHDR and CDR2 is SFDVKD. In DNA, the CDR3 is TGTGCCACCAGTGATTTGACAGGGACAGATACGCAGTATTTT. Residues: CATSDLTGTDTQYF.

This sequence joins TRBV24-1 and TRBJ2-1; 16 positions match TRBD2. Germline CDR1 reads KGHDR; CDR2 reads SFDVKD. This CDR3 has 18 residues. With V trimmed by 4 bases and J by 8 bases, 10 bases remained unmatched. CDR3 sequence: CATSDPGLAGGPVHEQFF. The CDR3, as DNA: TGTGCCACCAGTGACCCGGGACTAGCGGGGGGGCCAGTCCATGAGCAGTTCTTC.

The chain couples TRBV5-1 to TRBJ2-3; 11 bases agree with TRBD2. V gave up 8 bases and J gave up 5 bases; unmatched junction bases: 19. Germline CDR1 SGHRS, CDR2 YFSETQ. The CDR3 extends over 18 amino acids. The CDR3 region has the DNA TGCGCCAGTAGCGGGCTAGCGGGGGGCGCCGTTTCTGGAGATACGCAGTATTTT. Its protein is CASSGLAGGAVSGDTQYF.

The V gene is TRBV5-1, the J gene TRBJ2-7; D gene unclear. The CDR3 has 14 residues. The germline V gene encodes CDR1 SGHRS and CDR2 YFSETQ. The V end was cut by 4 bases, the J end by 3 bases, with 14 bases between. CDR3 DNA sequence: TGCGCCAGCAGCCCCGAGGTTGCCGACTACGAGCAGTACTTC. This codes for CASSPEVADYEQYF.

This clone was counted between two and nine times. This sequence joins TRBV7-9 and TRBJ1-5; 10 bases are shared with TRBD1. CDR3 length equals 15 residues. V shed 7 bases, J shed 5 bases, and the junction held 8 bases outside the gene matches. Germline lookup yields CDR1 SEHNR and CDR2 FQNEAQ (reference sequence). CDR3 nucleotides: TGTGCCAGCACCAAGACAGGGGGCTGGGATCAGCCCCAGCATTTT. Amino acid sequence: CASTKTGGWDQPQHF.

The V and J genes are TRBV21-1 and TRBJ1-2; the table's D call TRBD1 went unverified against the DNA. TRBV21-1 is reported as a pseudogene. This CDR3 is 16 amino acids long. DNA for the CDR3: TGTGCCAGCAGCCCCCCGGCAGGGACAGGGAACTATGGCTACACCTTC. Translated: CASSPPAGTGNYGYTF.

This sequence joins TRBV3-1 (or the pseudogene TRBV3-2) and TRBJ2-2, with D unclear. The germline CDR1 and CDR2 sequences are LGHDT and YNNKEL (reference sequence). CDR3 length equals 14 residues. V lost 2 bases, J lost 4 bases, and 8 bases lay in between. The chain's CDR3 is CASSQPTFTGELFF. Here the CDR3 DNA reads TGTGCCAGCAGCCAACCTACCTTCACCGGGGAGCTGTTTTTT.

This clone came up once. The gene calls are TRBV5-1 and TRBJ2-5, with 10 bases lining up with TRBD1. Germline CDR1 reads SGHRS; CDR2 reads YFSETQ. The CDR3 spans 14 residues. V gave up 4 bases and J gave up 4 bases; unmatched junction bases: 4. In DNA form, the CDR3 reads TGCGCCAGCAGCCCTGGGACAGGGGTAGAGACCCAGTACTTC. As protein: CASSPGTGVETQYF.

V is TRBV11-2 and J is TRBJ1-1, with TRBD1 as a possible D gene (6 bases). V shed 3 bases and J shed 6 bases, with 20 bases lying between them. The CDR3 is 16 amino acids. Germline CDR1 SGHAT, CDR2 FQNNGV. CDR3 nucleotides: TGTGCCAGCAGCTTCCCGGGGGCTTTAGGTCTTCCTGAAGCTTTCTTT. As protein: CASSFPGALGLPEAFF.

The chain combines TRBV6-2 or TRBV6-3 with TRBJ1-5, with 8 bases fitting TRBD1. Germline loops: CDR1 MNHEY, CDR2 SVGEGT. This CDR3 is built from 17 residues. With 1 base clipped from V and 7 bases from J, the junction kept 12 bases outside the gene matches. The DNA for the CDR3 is TGTGCCAGCAGTTACTTGAGTGGCCAGGGGGCGGCCCAGCCCCAGCATTTT. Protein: CASSYLSGQGAAQPQHF.

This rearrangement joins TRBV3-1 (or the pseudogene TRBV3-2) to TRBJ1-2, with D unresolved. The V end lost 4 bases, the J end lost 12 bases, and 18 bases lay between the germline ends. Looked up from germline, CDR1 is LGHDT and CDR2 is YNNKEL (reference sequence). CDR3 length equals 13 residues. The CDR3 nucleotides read TGTGCCAGCAGCCCACGGGAAACGGAAAGCCACACCTTC. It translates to CASSPRETESHTF.

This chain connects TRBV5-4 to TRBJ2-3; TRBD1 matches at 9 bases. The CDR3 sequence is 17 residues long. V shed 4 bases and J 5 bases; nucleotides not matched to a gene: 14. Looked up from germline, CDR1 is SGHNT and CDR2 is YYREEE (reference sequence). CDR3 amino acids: CASSGATGGAGLDTQYF. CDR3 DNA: TGTGCCAGCAGCGGCGCAACAGGGGGCGCCGGGTTAGATACGCAGTATTTT.

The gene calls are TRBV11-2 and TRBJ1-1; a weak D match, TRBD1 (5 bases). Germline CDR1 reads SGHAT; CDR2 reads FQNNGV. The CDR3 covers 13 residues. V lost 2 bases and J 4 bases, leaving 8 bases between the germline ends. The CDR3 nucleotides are TGTGCCAGCAGCTTACAGGGAGGCACTGAAGCTTTCTTT. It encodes CASSLQGGTEAFF.

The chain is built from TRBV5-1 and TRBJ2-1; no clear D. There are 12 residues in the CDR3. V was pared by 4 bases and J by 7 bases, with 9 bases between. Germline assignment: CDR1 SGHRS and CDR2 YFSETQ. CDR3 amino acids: CASSKEQNEQFF. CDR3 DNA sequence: TGCGCCAGCAGCAAGGAACAGAATGAGCAGTTCTTC.

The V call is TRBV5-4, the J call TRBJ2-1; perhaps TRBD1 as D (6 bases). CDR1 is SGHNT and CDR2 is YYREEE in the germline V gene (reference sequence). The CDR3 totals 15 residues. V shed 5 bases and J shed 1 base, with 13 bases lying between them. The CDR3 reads CASSSSRGSYNEQFF. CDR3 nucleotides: TGTGCCAGCAGTTCTTCTAGGGGGTCCTACAATGAGCAGTTCTTC.

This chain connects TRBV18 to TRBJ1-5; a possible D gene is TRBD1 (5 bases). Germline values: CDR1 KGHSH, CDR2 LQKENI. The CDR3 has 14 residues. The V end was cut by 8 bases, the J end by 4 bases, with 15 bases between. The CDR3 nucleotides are TGTGCCAGCACCACCTCGGGGGATAATCAGCCCCAGCATTTT. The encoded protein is CASTTSGDNQPQHF.

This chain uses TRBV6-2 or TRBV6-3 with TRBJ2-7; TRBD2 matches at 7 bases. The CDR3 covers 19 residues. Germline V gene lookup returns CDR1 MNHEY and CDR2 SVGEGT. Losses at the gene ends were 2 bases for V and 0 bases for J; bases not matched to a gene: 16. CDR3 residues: CASSYGQRGTTHLSYEQYF. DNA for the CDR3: TGTGCCAGCAGTTACGGCCAGCGGGGCACGACACACCTCTCCTACGAGCAGTACTTC.

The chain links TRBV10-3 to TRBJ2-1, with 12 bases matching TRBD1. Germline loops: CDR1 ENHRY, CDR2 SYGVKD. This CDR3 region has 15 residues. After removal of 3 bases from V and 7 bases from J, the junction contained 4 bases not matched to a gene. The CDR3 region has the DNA TGTGCCATCAGTGATGGGACAGGGGGCGAAAATGAGCAGTTCTTC. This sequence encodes CAISDGTGGENEQFF.

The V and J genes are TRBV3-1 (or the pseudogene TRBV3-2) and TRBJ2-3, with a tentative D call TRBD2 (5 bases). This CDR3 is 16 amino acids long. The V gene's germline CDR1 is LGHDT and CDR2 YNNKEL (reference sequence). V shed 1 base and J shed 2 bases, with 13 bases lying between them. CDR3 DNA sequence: TGTGCCAGCAGCCAAGGAGAGGACTTAAACACAGATACGCAGTATTTT. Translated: CASSQGEDLNTDTQYF.

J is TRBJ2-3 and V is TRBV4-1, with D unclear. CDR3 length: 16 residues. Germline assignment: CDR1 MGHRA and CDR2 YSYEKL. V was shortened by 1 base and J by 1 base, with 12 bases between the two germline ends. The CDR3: CASSQGPAQGTDTQYF. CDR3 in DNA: TGCGCCAGCAGCCAAGGTCCAGCTCAGGGCACAGATACGCAGTATTTT.

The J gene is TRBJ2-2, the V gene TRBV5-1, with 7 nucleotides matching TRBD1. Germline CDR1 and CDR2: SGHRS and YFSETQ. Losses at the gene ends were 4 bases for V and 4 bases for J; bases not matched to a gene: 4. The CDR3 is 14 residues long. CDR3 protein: CASSPTGITGELFF. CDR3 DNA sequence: TGCGCCAGCAGCCCGACAGGGATCACCGGGGAGCTGTTTTTT.